One and the same sample provided the 25 T cell receptor beta chains below, sequenced in a study of blood T cells in healthy people across ages. Then a second PCR, running roughly 6 to 11 cycles, was carried out with a sample-barcoded 5' primer and a J-beta primer mix. TCRdb re-analysed the 5' RACE reads in MiXCR, keeping a single row per CDR3 protein. The sample has 1.5 million to 1.8 million distinct CDR3 sequences, approximately 43% seen once; the top ten hold approximately 4%. The sequencing input was blood. These receptors originate from a woman under 30 in good health.

The rearrangement joins TRBV12-3 or TRBV12-4 to TRBJ2-4, with 8 positions matching TRBD2. With the DNA end fitting TRBJ2-7 better, the J assignment may be wrong. The CDR3 contains 13 residues. The CDR3 loop is CASGDTSGYEQYF. CDR3 coding DNA: TGTGCCAGCGGTGATACTAGCGGCTACGAGCAGTACTTC.

This chain joins TRBV10-3 and TRBJ2-7; 7 nucleotides agree with TRBD1. Trimming took 8 bases from V and 2 from J; bases not matched to a gene: 9. The CDR3 is 14 residues long. The germline CDR1 and CDR2 sequences are ENHRY and SYGVKD. The CDR3 region has the DNA TGTGCCATCGCTCGCCTGACAGGGACCTACGAGCAGTACTTC. Its translation is CAIARLTGTYEQYF.

This chain links TRBV4-3 with TRBJ2-4; D is ambiguous. V was shortened by 0 bases and J by 1 base, with 7 bases between the two germline ends. CDR3 length: 15 residues. Germline CDR1 is LGHNA and CDR2 is YSLEER. In nucleotides, the CDR3 is TGCGCCAGCAGCCAAGAAGACGGGGCCAAAAACATTCAGTACTTC. Translation: CASSQEDGAKNIQYF.

This clonotype was seen more than once but under ten times. The CDR3 region has the DNA TGCAGTGCTAGAGAGGGAGGGGGGGTGAACACTGAAGCTTTCTTT. Translated, it gives CSAREGGGVNTEAFF. V gene TRBV20-1 combines with J gene TRBJ1-1, with D possibly TRBD1 on 6 matching bases. Germline V gene lookup returns CDR1 DFQATT and CDR2 SNEGSKA (reference sequence). Trimming removed 0 bases at V and 0 bases at J, with 11 bases between. CDR3 length: 15 amino acids.

The V and J genes are TRBV6-5 and TRBJ2-1, with TRBD1 identical over 8 bases. Germline-derived CDR1 and CDR2 are MNHEY and SVGAGI. Trimming took 11 bases from V and 4 from J; bases not matched to a gene: 7. The CDR3 extends over 13 amino acids. CDR3: CAAGQGRYNEQFF. CDR3 nucleotides: TGTGCCGCTGGACAGGGTAGATACAATGAGCAGTTCTTC.

V gene TRBV12-3 or TRBV12-4 combines with J gene TRBJ2-1; 12 nucleotides match TRBD2. This CDR3 has 16 amino acids. V lost 5 bases to trimming and J lost 3 bases; unmatched junction nucleotides: 5. The CDR3: CASSRTSGMRYNEQFF. The CDR3 region has the DNA TGTGCCAGCAGTCGGACTAGCGGGATGCGCTACAATGAGCAGTTCTTC.

The chain combines TRBV7-8 with TRBJ2-1; 9 positions match TRBD2. The CDR3 extends over 15 amino acids. CDR1 SGHVS and CDR2 FQNEAQ come from the germline V gene. V lost 5 bases and J lost 2; bases outside the gene matches: 4. The CDR3 spells CASSHAGGPYNEQFF. Written as DNA, the CDR3 is TGTGCCAGCAGCCACGCGGGGGGGCCCTACAATGAGCAGTTCTTC.

This clonotype was counted a few times. This rearrangement joins TRBV7-2 to TRBJ2-1; 12 nucleotides align to TRBD2. V shed 0 bases and J 5 bases; nucleotides not matched to a gene: 5. CDR3 length equals 17 residues. The germline V gene encodes CDR1 SGHTA and CDR2 FQGNSA. CDR3: CASSLAGTSGPNNEQFF. CDR3 sequence (DNA): TGTGCCAGCAGCTTAGCGGGGACTAGCGGGCCCAACAATGAGCAGTTCTTC.

V and J are TRBV27 and TRBJ2-3, with D perhaps TRBD1 or TRBD2 (5 bases each). Deletions cut 4 bases from V and 6 bases from J, with 17 bases between. Germline CDR1 MNHEY, CDR2 SMNVEV (reference sequence). The CDR3 contains 15 residues. The CDR3 is CASSSPGRSSDTQYF. The CDR3 nucleotides read TGTGCCAGCAGTTCCCCGGGACGTAGTAGCGATACGCAGTATTTT.

J is TRBJ1-5 and V is TRBV2; D is undetermined. CDR1 and CDR2 from the germline V gene are SNHLY and FYNNEI. The CDR3 covers 13 residues. The germline V and J ends were trimmed by 1 base and 3 bases, with 4 bases remaining between them. The CDR3 nucleotides are TGTGCCAGCAGTGAAGAGTTCAATCAGCCCCAGCATTTT. This encodes CASSEEFNQPQHF.

This clonotype was recorded many times. J is TRBJ2-3 and V is TRBV5-1; D unresolved. The CDR3 consists of 15 residues. Per germline, CDR1 SGHRS and CDR2 YFSETQ. The V gene lost 3 bases and the J gene lost 2 bases, with 13 bases spanning the gap. The CDR3 loop is CASSSTLGSTDTQYF. DNA for the CDR3: TGCGCCAGCAGCTCCACCCTTGGGTCCACAGATACGCAGTATTTT.

Details on this clonotype: This may be a read error, as it is one base from a much larger clone. The rearrangement joins TRBV4-3 to TRBJ2-3; D may be TRBD1 or TRBD2 (5 bases each). Germline-derived CDR1 and CDR2 are LGHNA and YSLEER. This CDR3 has 15 amino acids. CDR3 coding DNA: TGCACCAGCAGCCAAGCCGGGGCTGGCACAGATACGCAGTATTTT. It yields the protein CTSSQAGAGTDTQYF.

The chain is built from TRBV7-2 and TRBJ1-4; TRBD1 aligns across 10 bases. This CDR3 is built from 15 residues. Per the germline V gene, CDR1 is SGHTA and CDR2 is FQGNSA. The ends lost 5 bases at V and 7 bases at J; junction bases unmatched: 7. The CDR3 DNA follows: TGTGCCAGCAGCAGACGGACAGGGGGTGGTGAAAAACTGTTTTTT. This encodes CASSRRTGGGEKLFF.

The chain recombines TRBV5-1 with TRBJ2-5, with D unclear. Between the trimmed V and J ends, which lost 0 bases and 5 bases, there was a span of 14 bases. Germline lookup yields CDR1 SGHRS and CDR2 YFSETQ. The CDR3 length is 15 residues. CDR3 in amino acids: CASSLVSNSYETQYF. The CDR3 DNA sequence: TGCGCCAGCAGCTTGGTTTCTAATTCGTACGAGACCCAGTACTTC.

The chain uses TRBV7-2 and TRBJ1-1; D remains ambiguous. The CDR3 extends over 13 amino acids. The ends were cut back, 2 bases at V and 3 bases at J, with 7 bases in the middle. Germline V gene sequence: CDR1 SGHTA, CDR2 FQGNSA. The CDR3 region is CASSLIVDTEAFF. CDR3 in DNA: TGTGCCAGCAGCTTAATAGTGGACACTGAAGCTTTCTTT.

In its sample, this clonotype was seen many times. CDR3: CSAREASYEQYF. DNA for the CDR3: TGCAGTGCTAGAGAGGCGTCCTACGAGCAGTACTTC. The chain combines TRBV20-1 with TRBJ2-7; no definite D call. This CDR3 contains 12 residues. Germline lookup yields CDR1 DFQATT and CDR2 SNEGSKA (reference sequence). Trimming took 0 bases from V and 1 from J, leaving 4 bases between them.

This clonotype turned up a few times. DNA of the CDR3: TGTGCCAGCAGCCCAATGTGGGGGGCCAAAAACATTCAGTACTTC. Protein sequence: CASSPMWGAKNIQYF. The V gene is TRBV7-8, the J gene TRBJ2-4; D tentatively fits TRBD1 or TRBD2 (5 bases each). V gave up 5 bases and J gave up 1 base, with 12 bases separating them. Germline values: CDR1 SGHVS, CDR2 FQNEAQ. This CDR3 spans 15 amino acids. Drawing the rest from reference TRBV7-8 and TRBJ2-4, the complete variable domain is GAGVSQSPRYKVAKRGQDVALRCDPISGHVSLFWYQQALGQGPEFLTYFQNEAQLDKSGLPSDRFFAERPEGSVSTLKIQRTQQEDSAVYLCASSPMWGAKNIQYFGAGTRLSVL.

The chain has TRBV4-3 and TRBJ2-4; D may be TRBD1 or TRBD2 (5 bases each). Near its end, the DNA agrees better with TRBJ2-7, so the J call may be wrong. CDR3 length: 14 amino acids. Germline V gene lookup returns CDR1 LGHNA and CDR2 YSLEER. The CDR3 spells CASSHRQSGYEQYF. The CDR3 nucleotides are TGCGCCAGCAGCCACCGACAGAGCGGCTACGAGCAGTACTTC.

The chain joins TRBV20-1 to TRBJ1-2, with D perhaps TRBD1 (5 bases). The CDR3 is 12 amino acids. V was shortened by 3 bases and J by 5 bases, with 10 bases between the two germline ends. Germline V gene sequence: CDR1 DFQATT, CDR2 SNEGSKA (reference sequence). CDR3 protein: CSASGTAYGYTF. The CDR3 DNA follows: TGCAGTGCTAGCGGGACGGCATATGGCTACACCTTC.

This chain uses TRBV6-2 or TRBV6-3 with TRBJ2-7; D unclear. The germline CDR1 and CDR2 sequences are MNHEY and SVGEGT. The CDR3 has 14 residues. V was clipped by 2 bases and J by 5 bases, with 13 bases between them. The CDR3 reads CASSYSRVSHEQYF. As DNA, the CDR3 is TGTGCCAGCAGTTACAGTCGGGTTAGCCACGAGCAGTACTTC.

This clonotype was detected only once. The chain recombines TRBV6-2 or TRBV6-3 with TRBJ2-1, with D maybe TRBD2 (6 bases). CDR1 is MNHEY and CDR2 is SVGEGT in the germline V gene. The ends were cut back, 5 bases at V and 13 bases at J, with 21 bases in the middle. The CDR3 extends over 14 amino acids. The CDR3 sequence: CASSLTTREETQFF. DNA for the CDR3: TGTGCCAGCAGTCTTACGACTAGGGAGGAGACCCAGTTCTTC.

The chain is built from TRBV28 and TRBJ1-1; perhaps TRBD1 as D (6 bases). V shed 3 bases and J shed 1 base, with 15 bases lying between them. This CDR3 comprises 16 residues. Germline values: CDR1 MDHEN, CDR2 SYDVKM. The CDR3, as DNA: TGTGCCAGCAGTTTTCCCGCGACAGGAGAGAACACTGAAGCTTTCTTT. As protein: CASSFPATGENTEAFF.

The rearrangement links TRBV10-3 to TRBJ2-2, with 7 bases matching TRBD2. V lost 4 bases, J lost 1 base, and 3 bases stayed unmatched. CDR3 length: 15 residues. The V gene's germline CDR1 is ENHRY and CDR2 SYGVKD. The CDR3 spells CAISVPSGNTGELFF. CDR3 in DNA: TGTGCCATCAGTGTCCCTAGCGGGAACACCGGGGAGCTGTTTTTT.

The rearrangement uses TRBV10-3 and TRBJ2-1; a possible D gene is TRBD2 (7 bases). V was clipped by 4 bases and J by 5 bases, with 15 bases between them. In germline, CDR1 is ENHRY, CDR2 SYGVKD. The CDR3 has 15 residues. The CDR3 protein is CAISGGASGNNEQFF. The DNA for the CDR3 is TGTGCCATCAGTGGGGGGGCTAGCGGAAACAATGAGCAGTTCTTC.

The chain combines TRBV27 with TRBJ2-5, with TRBD1 as a possible D gene (5 bases). Germline CDR1 is MNHEY and CDR2 is SMNVEV (reference sequence). V lost 5 bases, J lost 14 bases, and 18 bases lay in between. This CDR3 has 12 residues. Here the CDR3 DNA reads TGTGCCAGCAGTCCAGGGTCCAGCTTCCTATACTTC. It is translated as CASSPGSSFLYF.